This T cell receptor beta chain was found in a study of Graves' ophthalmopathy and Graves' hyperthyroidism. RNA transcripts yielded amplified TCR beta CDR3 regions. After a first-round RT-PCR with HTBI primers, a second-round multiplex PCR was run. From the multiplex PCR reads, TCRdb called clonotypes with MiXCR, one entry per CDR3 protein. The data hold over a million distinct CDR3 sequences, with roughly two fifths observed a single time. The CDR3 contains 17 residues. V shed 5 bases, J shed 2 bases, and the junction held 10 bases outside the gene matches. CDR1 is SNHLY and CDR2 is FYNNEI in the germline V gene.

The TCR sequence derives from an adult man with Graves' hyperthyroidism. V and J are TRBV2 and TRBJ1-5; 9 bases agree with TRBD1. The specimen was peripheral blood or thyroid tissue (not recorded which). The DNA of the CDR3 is TGTGCCAGCAGTTCCCTCGACAGGGGGGTAGGCAATCAGCCCCAGCATTTT. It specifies CASSSLDRGVGNQPQHF.